The clone carrying this T cell receptor beta chain was seen more than once but under ten times. Its specificity is not known. TCRdb ran MiXCR on the reads and lists one entry per CDR3 protein. The repertoire has 570,000 or so distinct CDR3 sequences, approximately 40% of them found once; the top ten carry about 48%. Germline lookup yields CDR1 LGHNT and CDR2 FRNRAP. There are 16 residues in the CDR3. V was shortened by 3 bases and J by 6 bases, with 20 bases between the two germline ends. This sample is drawn from a study of T cell repertoires in cytomegalovirus infection. Study information: Selection of CMV epitopes for the study included recently identified HLA-C-restricted and well-studied HLA-B-restricted ones. It was the public TCR beta signatures that indicated both CMV infection and matching HLA type.

The sequenced sample was cultured PBMCs, obtained from culture after CMV antigen stimulation. The sequence was collected from a human donor in good health (CMV status not recorded). Some clones in this sample may be carry-over from other donors' samples. The V gene is TRBV12-5, the J gene TRBJ1-2; D uncertain. This chain's CDR3 is CASGFSPRALYNGYTF. The CDR3 DNA is TGTGCTAGTGGTTTTTCTCCGAGGGCCCTTTACAATGGCTACACCTTC.